This TCR beta chain came from a study of glioma-infiltrating T cells after dendritic cell vaccination. Study-wide context: Dendritic cell vaccination trial patients had either newly diagnosed or recurrent glioblastoma. Between about 2002 and 2012, patients got autologous tumor lysate-pulsed dendritic cell vaccines. Autologous tumor lysate was loaded overnight onto monocyte-derived dendritic cells grown seven days with IL-4 and GM-CSF.

The germline V and J ends were trimmed by 2 bases and 4 bases, with 6 bases remaining between them. The length of the CDR3 is 12 residues. CDR1 and CDR2 from the germline V gene are MDHEN and SYDVKM. This table comes from immunoSEQ multiplex PCR, and its TCRdb copy is limited to in-frame clones, with some not included. The data hold about 92,000 clones, with 65% to 90% observed a single time. Sample: blood, taken before dendritic cell vaccination. The clonotype comes from a human donor with glioblastoma. The V and J genes are TRBV28 and TRBJ2-7; possible D gene TRBD1, 5 bases. The CDR3 nucleotides are TGTGCCAGCAGTTTACAGGGATACGAGCAGTACTTC. Amino acids: CASSLQGYEQYF. Based on the CDR3 plus reference TRBV28 and TRBJ2-7, the full variable domain is DVKVTQSSRYLVKRTGEKVFLECVQDMDHENMFWYRQDPGLGLRLIYFSYDVKMKEKGDIPEGYSVSREKKERFSLILESASTNQTSMYLCASSLQGYEQYFGPGTRLTVT.